These T cell receptor beta chains were read from a single sample in a study of blood T cell repertoires in COVID-19. The repertoire was sequenced with immunoSEQ multiplex PCR; TCRdb's copy has only in-frame clones and lacks some. This sample has about 220,000 clones, with around 85% found just once. The sequenced sample was peripheral blood. The receptors shown here come from a human donor in a cohort sampled during active COVID-19. Each CDR3 is given with its conserved first and last residue. A D gene is named only where the DNA matches it firmly. Clone sizes are given selectively: once, few, many, or a class where the clone is expanded.

j_gene: TRBJ2-6; abundance: NA; d_gene: NA; v_gene: TRBV24-1; CDR3aa: CATSDRLGANVLTF; CDR3nt: TGTGCCACCAGTGACCGTCTCGGGGCCAACGTCCTGACTTTC
j_gene: TRBJ2-5; abundance: NA; d_gene: TRBD2; v_gene: TRBV5-1; CDR3aa: CASSWTLAPQETQYF; CDR3nt: TGCGCCAGCAGCTGGACACTAGCGCCGCAAGAGACCCAGTACTTC
j_gene: TRBJ2-3; abundance: NA; d_gene: NA; v_gene: TRBV28; CDR3aa: CASSSNARADTQYF; CDR3nt: TGTGCCAGCAGTTCAAATGCCAGGGCTGATACGCAGTATTTT
j_gene: TRBJ1-1; abundance: NA; d_gene: NA; v_gene: TRBV10-3; CDR3aa: CAITQAKNTEAFF; CDR3nt: TGTGCCATCACTCAAGCGAAGAACACTGAAGCTTTCTTT
j_gene: TRBJ2-7; abundance: NA; d_gene: TRBD1; v_gene: TRBV9; CDR3aa: CASSVGPGTGEQYF; CDR3nt: TGTGCCAGCAGCGTAGGGCCCGGGACAGGGGAGCAGTACTTC
j_gene: TRBJ1-5; abundance: few; d_gene: NA; v_gene: TRBV19; CDR3aa: CASSIMRNSNQPQHF; CDR3nt: TGTGCCAGTAGTATCATGAGGAATAGCAATCAGCCCCAGCATTTT
j_gene: TRBJ1-1; abundance: NA; d_gene: NA; v_gene: TRBV18; CDR3aa: CASSPYGQANTEAFF; CDR3nt: TGTGCCAGCTCACCATACGGTCAGGCTAACACTGAAGCTTTCTTT
j_gene: TRBJ1-5; abundance: NA; d_gene: NA; v_gene: TRBV3-1/TRBV3-2; CDR3aa: CASSPGQRNQPQHF; CDR3nt: TGTGCCAGCAGCCCGGGACAAAGAAATCAGCCCCAGCATTTT
j_gene: TRBJ2-7; abundance: NA; d_gene: NA; v_gene: TRBV3-1/TRBV3-2; CDR3aa: CASSQVSYEQYF; CDR3nt: TGTGCCAGCAGCCAAGTCTCGTACGAGCAGTACTTC
j_gene: TRBJ2-7; abundance: NA; d_gene: TRBD1; v_gene: TRBV6-5; CDR3aa: CASSPDRGRYEQYF; CDR3nt: TGTGCCAGCAGTCCGGACAGGGGTAGGTACGAGCAGTACTTC
j_gene: TRBJ1-5; abundance: NA; d_gene: NA; v_gene: TRBV19; CDR3aa: CASSIGGAVRAFFGQPQHF; CDR3nt: TGTGCCAGTAGTATAGGCGGGGCAGTTAGGGCATTTTTTGGTCAGCCCCAGCATTTT
j_gene: TRBJ1-6; abundance: NA; d_gene: NA; v_gene: TRBV30; CDR3aa: CAWSEGDGNSPLHF; CDR3nt: TGTGCCTGGAGTGAAGGGGATGGTAATTCACCCCTCCACTTT
j_gene: TRBJ1-3; abundance: once; d_gene: NA; v_gene: TRBV28; CDR3aa: CASSLSSAGGNTIYF; CDR3nt: TGTGCCAGCAGTTTAAGTTCGGCAGGGGGAAACACCATATATTTT
j_gene: TRBJ2-7; abundance: NA; d_gene: TRBD1; v_gene: TRBV6-5; CDR3aa: CASRRTGGKGEQYF; CDR3nt: TGTGCCAGCAGACGGACAGGGGGGAAAGGCGAGCAGTACTTC
j_gene: TRBJ2-1; abundance: NA; d_gene: TRBD1; v_gene: TRBV5-1; CDR3aa: CASSYGQGVYNEQFF; CDR3nt: TGCGCCAGCAGCTATGGACAGGGTGTCTACAATGAGCAGTTCTTC
j_gene: TRBJ1-2; abundance: few; d_gene: NA; v_gene: TRBV7-2; CDR3aa: CASSLDGNYGYTF; CDR3nt: TGTGCCAGCAGCTTAGACGGGAACTATGGCTACACCTTC
j_gene: TRBJ2-5; abundance: NA; d_gene: TRBD2; v_gene: TRBV11-1; CDR3aa: CASSPTPGLQETQYF; CDR3nt: TGTGCCAGCAGCCCAACACCGGGACTACAAGAGACCCAGTACTTC
j_gene: TRBJ1-3; abundance: NA; d_gene: TRBD1; v_gene: TRBV7-9; CDR3aa: CASSWDSSGNTIYF; CDR3nt: TGTGCCAGCAGCTGGGACAGCTCGGGAAACACCATATATTTT
j_gene: TRBJ1-2; abundance: once; d_gene: TRBD1; v_gene: TRBV7-9; CDR3aa: CASSFSGQNNYGYTF; CDR3nt: TGTGCCAGCAGCTTCTCGGGACAGAATAACTATGGCTACACCTTC